This passage covers 24 T cell receptor beta chains from one sample sequenced in a study of technical replicates of blood from several donors. TCRdb's table, derived via immunoSEQ multiplex PCR, lists solely in-frame clones and lacks some. Here the sample spans over 10,000 clones, 60% to 80% being singletons. The source material was PBMCs. The receptor set was obtained from a human donor in good health.

The rearrangement joins TRBV18 to TRBJ2-5; the D gene is possibly TRBD1 (6 bases). In germline, CDR1 is KGHSH, CDR2 LQKENI. Trimming left V 4 bases short and J 5 bases short, with 11 bases between. This CDR3 contains 13 residues. The CDR3 DNA reads as TGTGCCAGCTCACACAGGGATCGGGAGACCCAGTACTTC. Protein sequence: CASSHRDRETQYF.

The V gene is TRBV6-1, the J gene TRBJ2-5, with D possibly being TRBD1 (6 bases). This CDR3 region has 15 residues. Trimming removed 6 bases at V and 5 bases at J, with 19 bases between. Germline V CDR1 and CDR2: MNHNS, SASEGT. CDR3 bases: TGTGCCAGCAGCTACGGGACACCCAATTTGGAGACCCAGTACTTC. This codes for CASSYGTPNLETQYF.

The CDR3 spells CASSPERERRLADTQYF. The CDR3, as DNA: TGCGCCAGCAGTCCGGAGAGGGAGAGGAGGTTGGCAGATACGCAGTATTTT. The chain employs TRBV23-1 and TRBJ2-3, with D perhaps matching TRBD2 (5 bases). TRBV23-1 is an ORF for which the function is uncertain. The V and J ends lost 4 bases and 4 bases respectively, with 21 bases between them. This CDR3 has 17 residues.

This sequence joins TRBV6-6 and TRBJ1-2; maybe TRBD1 (6 bases). The CDR3 consists of 14 residues. Germline V lookup: CDR1 MNHNY, CDR2 SVGAGI (reference sequence). Trimming shortened V by 5 bases and J by 7 bases, and 17 bases separated the two germline ends. The CDR3 DNA reads as TGTGCCAGCAGTGGCCCGGGACAATCGTTTGGCTACACCTTC. Amino acids: CASSGPGQSFGYTF.

J is TRBJ2-1 and V is TRBV6-5; a weak D match, TRBD2 (6 bases). The CDR3 has 16 amino acids. Per germline, CDR1 MNHEY and CDR2 SVGAGI. V shed 2 bases and J shed 4 bases, with 15 bases lying between them. CDR3 amino acids: CASSYELALNYNEQFF. The CDR3, as DNA: TGTGCCAGCAGTTACGAACTAGCACTAAATTACAATGAGCAGTTCTTC.

This clone occurred once. The V gene is TRBV10-3, the J gene TRBJ1-4, with TRBD1 matching 9 bases. CDR3 length: 15 residues. J gave up 7 bases and V 6 bases, and 9 bases lay outside the gene matches. Germline assignment: CDR1 ENHRY and CDR2 SYGVKD. CDR3 region: CAIRGSQGAGEKLFF. For the CDR3, the DNA is TGTGCCATCAGGGGATCACAGGGGGCGGGTGAAAAACTGTTTTTT.

J is TRBJ1-2 and V is TRBV19, with 7 bases identical to TRBD1. Germline loops: CDR1 LNHDA, CDR2 SQIVND (reference sequence). Trimming cost V 10 bases and J 6 bases; bases outside gene matches: 11. The CDR3 is made up of 13 amino acids. The CDR3 sequence: CATSSQGGDGYTF. The DNA for the CDR3 is TGTGCCACCTCGAGTCAGGGGGGCGATGGCTACACCTTC.

The chain combines TRBV10-3 with TRBJ2-7; 11 positions match TRBD2. V gave up 3 bases and J gave up 0 bases; unmatched junction bases: 4. The CDR3 is made up of 16 amino acids. CDR1 and CDR2 from the germline V gene are ENHRY and SYGVKD. The CDR3, as DNA: TGTGCCATCAGTGACCCCGGGACTAGCGGCTCCTACGAGCAGTACTTC. Amino acid sequence: CAISDPGTSGSYEQYF.

In its sample, this clone was seen a few times. V and J are TRBV10-3 and TRBJ1-1; possible D gene TRBD1, 5 bases. Germline lookup yields CDR1 ENHRY and CDR2 SYGVKD. This CDR3 is built from 13 residues. Between the trimmed V and J ends, which lost 10 bases and 3 bases, there was a span of 15 bases. CDR3 nucleotide sequence: TGTGCCACTCGACAGACAAGGGACACTGAAGCTTTCTTT. Residues: CATRQTRDTEAFF.

The chain links TRBV7-6 to TRBJ1-3; perhaps TRBD1 as D (6 bases). Trimming took 5 bases from V and 2 from J, leaving 16 bases between them. CDR1 SGHVS and CDR2 FNYEAQ come from the germline V gene. The CDR3 totals 16 residues. Here the CDR3 reads CASSERQGGPGNTIYF. The CDR3 bases are TGTGCCAGCAGCGAACGACAAGGGGGACCTGGAAACACCATATATTTT. Combining the CDR3 with reference TRBV7-6 and TRBJ1-3 gives the whole variable domain GAGVSQSPRYKVTKRGQDVALRCDPISGHVSLYWYRQALGQGPEFLTYFNYEAQQDKSGLPNDRFSAERPEGSISTLTIQRTEQRDSAMYRCASSERQGGPGNTIYFGEGSWLTVV.

The chain joins TRBV7-2 to TRBJ2-3, with D possibly matching TRBD2 (5 bases). CDR3 length: 15 residues. Trimming shortened V by 1 base and J by 4 bases, and 12 bases separated the two germline ends. Germline assignment: CDR1 SGHTA and CDR2 FQGNSA. In DNA, the CDR3 is TGTGCCAGCAGCTTAGAGGAGCGGACTTCAGATACGCAGTATTTT. Amino acids: CASSLEERTSDTQYF.

The rearrangement links TRBV2 to TRBJ2-7; 9 bases fit TRBD1. V shed 4 bases and J 7 bases; nucleotides not matched to a gene: 5. CDR1 is SNHLY and CDR2 is FYNNEI in the germline V gene. This CDR3 contains 13 residues. For the CDR3, the DNA is TGTGCCAGCAGTGGGGACAGGGTGGGTGAGCAGTACTTC. This sequence encodes CASSGDRVGEQYF.

This sequence joins TRBV5-1 and TRBJ1-2; D ambiguous. Trimming shortened V by 3 bases and J by 8 bases, and 11 bases separated the two germline ends. The V gene's germline CDR1 is SGHRS and CDR2 YFSETQ. This CDR3 comprises 12 residues. The CDR3 protein is CASSSRSGGYTF. The DNA for the CDR3 is TGCGCCAGCAGCTCCCGTTCGGGGGGCTACACCTTC. The whole variable domain, remainder taken from reference TRBV5-1 and TRBJ1-2, is KAGVTQTPRYLIKTRGQQVTLSCSPISGHRSVSWYQQTPGQGLQFLFEYFSETQRNKGNFPGRFSGRQFSNSRSEMNVSTLELGDSALYLCASSSRSGGYTFGSGTRLTVV.

The chain combines TRBV10-2 with TRBJ2-4; possible D gene TRBD1, 6 bases. Germline values: CDR1 WSHSY, CDR2 SAAADI. Trimming removed 6 bases from V and 4 bases from J, with 10 bases in between. There are 13 residues in the CDR3. CDR3 nucleotide sequence: TGCGCCAGCAGCCCCGGACAGAAAAACATTCAGTACTTC. It is translated as CASSPGQKNIQYF.

The J gene is TRBJ2-5, the V gene TRBV21-1; the listed D gene, TRBD2, was not tested against the DNA. TRBV21-1 is listed as a pseudogene. This CDR3 spans 16 amino acids. The CDR3 DNA is TGTGCCAGCAGCAAACCAGGAGGGACTAGCAGGGAGACCCAGTACTTC. This codes for CASSKPGGTSRETQYF.

This rearrangement joins TRBV28 to TRBJ2-3; 13 positions match TRBD2. The CDR3 contains 14 residues. Germline loops: CDR1 MDHEN, CDR2 SYDVKM. The junction had 2 bases not matched to a gene; V was cut back by 6 bases and J by 5 bases. The CDR3 sequence is CASRGLAGIDTQYF. The CDR3 coding sequence is TGTGCCAGCAGGGGACTAGCGGGAATAGATACGCAGTATTTT.

There are a few counts of this clone. The rearrangement uses TRBV27 and TRBJ2-7; TRBD2 aligns across 9 bases. Losses at the gene ends were 8 bases for V and 4 bases for J; bases not matched to a gene: 6. The CDR3 runs 13 residues. Germline loops: CDR1 MNHEY, CDR2 SMNVEV (reference sequence). The CDR3 DNA reads as TGTGCCAGCCGACTAGCGGATACATACGAGCAGTACTTC. Amino acid sequence: CASRLADTYEQYF.

CDR3 coding DNA: TGCGCCAGCAGCTTGCCCGGGGGAAACACCGGGGAGCTGTTTTTT. As protein: CASSLPGGNTGELFF. The genes are TRBV5-1 and TRBJ2-2; D is perhaps TRBD2 (6 bases). CDR1 and CDR2 from the germline V gene are SGHRS and YFSETQ. Trimming shortened V by 1 base and J by 2 bases, and 9 bases separated the two germline ends. The CDR3 totals 15 residues. Drawing the rest from reference TRBV5-1 and TRBJ2-2, the complete variable domain is KAGVTQTPRYLIKTRGQQVTLSCSPISGHRSVSWYQQTPGQGLQFLFEYFSETQRNKGNFPGRFSGRQFSNSRSEMNVSTLELGDSALYLCASSLPGGNTGELFFGEGSRLTVL.

The rearrangement joins TRBV30 to TRBJ2-7, with TRBD2 as a possible D gene (6 bases). This CDR3 has 13 residues. Germline V CDR1 and CDR2: GTSNPN, SVGIG (reference sequence). The CDR3 DNA is TGTGCAATAACGGCGGGAATCGGTGACGAGCAGTACTTC. Its translation is CAITAGIGDEQYF.

This chain connects TRBV2 to TRBJ2-1, with 10 bases that match TRBD2. CDR3 length: 13 amino acids. J gave up 10 bases and V 6 bases, and 6 bases lay outside the gene matches. CDR1 is SNHLY, CDR2 FYNNEI, per germline. The DNA of the CDR3 is TGTGCCAGCAGCGAGCTGGGACTAGCGGAGCAGTTCTTC. It yields the protein CASSELGLAEQFF.

This clone showed up just a few times. The chain employs TRBV10-3 and TRBJ2-3, with 15 bases matching TRBD2. In germline, CDR1 is ENHRY, CDR2 SYGVKD. With 6 bases clipped from V and 6 bases from J, the junction kept 4 bases outside the gene matches. CDR3 length: 15 residues. This CDR3 is CAIRGLAGGGDTQYF. In DNA form, the CDR3 reads TGTGCCATCAGGGGACTAGCGGGAGGCGGGGATACGCAGTATTTT.

This clone has a handful of counts. V is TRBV29-1 and J is TRBJ1-1; D is perhaps TRBD1 (5 bases). CDR3 length: 13 residues. The V gene's germline CDR1 is SQVTM and CDR2 ANQGSEA. V gave up 6 bases and J gave up 5 bases, with 16 bases separating them. CDR3 coding DNA: TGCAGCGTGGCCGGGGGGGTATCAACTGAAGCTTTCTTT. It codes for CSVAGGVSTEAFF. Full variable domain (outside the CDR3, taken from reference TRBV29-1 and TRBJ1-1): SAVISQKPSRDICQRGTSLTIQCQVDSQVTMMFWYRQQPGQSLTLIATANQGSEATYESGFVIDKFPISRPNLTFSTLTVSNMSPEDSSIYLCSVAGGVSTEAFFGQGTRLTVV.

The chain recombines TRBV19 with TRBJ1-5, with TRBD1 as a possible D gene (5 bases). The CDR3 loop spans 15 amino acids. Per germline, CDR1 LNHDA and CDR2 SQIVND (reference sequence). V shed 7 bases and J shed 6 bases, with 19 bases lying between them. The CDR3 loop reads CASTLTGGFGQPQHF. CDR3 DNA: TGTGCCAGTACCCTAACTGGGGGGTTTGGTCAGCCCCAGCATTTT.

This clone was recorded only once. The chain combines TRBV2 with TRBJ1-5; D is uncertain. There are 14 residues in the CDR3. Germline V CDR1 and CDR2: SNHLY, FYNNEI. Trimming cost V 5 bases and J 3 bases, with 11 bases left between them. The CDR3 sequence is CASSPTLPNQPQHF. The CDR3 DNA follows: TGTGCCAGCAGTCCAACCCTACCCAATCAGCCCCAGCATTTT.